Each of the 18 T cell receptor beta chains below was sequenced from the same sample in a study of glioma-infiltrating T cells. The iRepertoire nested amplicon-rescue multiplex PCR amplified TCR alpha and beta CDR3s from RNA. Each CDR3 protein gets one entry after TCRdb re-called the multiplex PCR reads with MiXCR. The sample has 150,000 to 200,000 distinct CDR3 sequences; around 32% are singletons. What was sequenced was glioma tissue, nonneoplastic brain tissue, or PBMCs (not recorded which). The receptors here all came from a human donor with low-grade glioma or glioblastoma, undergoing nonglioma brain surgery, or in good health (not recorded which).

This clonotype was counted ten times or more. This chain links TRBV4-1 with TRBJ1-1; D possibly corresponds to TRBD1 (5 bases). The CDR3 consists of 16 residues. Germline V gene sequence: CDR1 MGHRA, CDR2 YSYEKL. V lost 5 bases and J 0 bases, leaving 16 bases between the germline ends. In nucleotides, the CDR3 is TGCGCCAGCAGCTACCCTCGGGGCGAAATGAACACTGAAGCTTTCTTT. Protein: CASSYPRGEMNTEAFF.

As to this clonotype: One end of the junction fails to match germline, which may point to a read error. The chain is built from TRBV5-4 and TRBJ2-5, with 14 bases that match TRBD2. This CDR3 region has 16 residues. Germline V gene sequence: CDR1 SGHNT, CDR2 YYREEE (reference sequence). In nucleotides, the CDR3 is TGTGCCAGCAGCGCGGGACTAGCGGGAGTTCAAGAGACCCAGCACTTC. Translation: CASSAGLAGVQETQHF.

On this clonotype: With a much larger clone just one base away, this may be a read error. The chain carries TRBV14 and TRBJ2-1; 11 nucleotides agree with TRBD2. CDR1 is SGHDN, CDR2 FVKESK, per germline. The ends lost 6 bases at V and 9 bases at J; junction bases unmatched: 7. The CDR3 sequence is 14 residues long. CDR3 protein: CASRTSGNRAEQFF. In DNA, the CDR3 is TGTGCCAGCAGGACTAGCGGGAATCGAGCTGAGCAGTTCTTC.

This clonotype was detected a few times. The chain employs TRBV18 and TRBJ2-3, with 9 bases identical to TRBD2. The CDR3 is 16 amino acids. CDR1 KGHSH and CDR2 LQKENI come from the germline V gene. Trimming took 0 bases from V and 4 from J; bases not matched to a gene: 5. The CDR3: CASSPPAGGPPDTQYF. The CDR3 coding sequence is TGTGCCAGCTCACCACCGGCGGGAGGGCCTCCAGATACGCAGTATTTT.

Ten or more counts support this clonotype. The V call is TRBV27, the J call TRBJ2-5; the D gene is possibly TRBD2 (7 bases). V was clipped by 6 bases and J by 5 bases, with 19 bases between them. Germline V gives CDR1 MNHEY, CDR2 SMNVEV (reference sequence). This CDR3 region has 15 residues. The chain's CDR3 is CASSKEGGRSETQYF. The CDR3 bases are TGTGCCAGCAGCAAAGAGGGGGGGAGATCGGAGACCCAGTACTTC.

Details on this clonotype: A much larger clonotype is one base distant, so this may be a read error. The chain recombines TRBV7-2 with TRBJ2-7, with D perhaps TRBD2 (6 bases). The CDR3 runs to 17 residues. Germline loops: CDR1 SGHTA, CDR2 FQGNSA. The V end lost 5 bases, the J end lost 2 bases, and 22 bases lay between the germline ends. The CDR3, as DNA: TGTGCCAGCAGCAATGGACCAGCGGGCCCTGAAACCTACGAGCAGTACTTC. As protein: CASSNGPAGPETYEQYF.

This clonotype has only a few counts. J is TRBJ1-2 and V is TRBV9, with a weak D call TRBD1 (5 bases). The ends were cut back, 4 bases at V and 1 base at J, with 20 bases in the middle. The CDR3 length is 17 residues. In germline, CDR1 is SGDLS, CDR2 YYNGEE. The chain's CDR3 is CASSPIGTAAHNYGYTF. In DNA form, the CDR3 reads TGTGCCAGCAGCCCCATAGGGACCGCCGCCCATAACTATGGCTACACCTTC.

This clonotype was counted many times. This chain connects TRBV29-1 to TRBJ1-1; 10 nucleotides agree with TRBD1. Germline CDR1 is SQVTM and CDR2 is ANQGSEA. The CDR3 covers 13 residues. V trimming: 6 bases; J trimming: 10 bases; junction bases outside the gene matches: 11. The DNA of the CDR3 is TGCAGCGTACCGGGACAGGGGTCGAATCGAGCTTTCTTT. Its translation: CSVPGQGSNRAFF.

This clonotype was counted a few times. The gene calls are TRBV19 and TRBJ2-7; D unresolved. The CDR3 length is 12 residues. V lost 3 bases, J lost 3 bases, and 6 bases lay in between. Germline CDR1 reads LNHDA; CDR2 reads SQIVND (reference sequence). The CDR3 is CASSIGSYEQYF. CDR3 DNA: TGTGCCAGTAGTATTGGCAGCTACGAGCAGTACTTC.

This clonotype was seen at least ten times. The genes are TRBV10-3 and TRBJ2-3, with D possibly being TRBD2 (6 bases). V dropped 3 bases and J dropped 2 bases, with 15 bases sitting between them. CDR1 is ENHRY and CDR2 is SYGVKD in the germline V gene. The CDR3 totals 16 residues. CDR3 protein: CAISDGTSRITDTQYF. For the CDR3, the DNA is TGTGCCATCAGTGACGGAACTAGCAGAATCACAGATACGCAGTATTTT.

On this clonotype itself: This may be a read error, as it is one base from a much larger clone. CDR3 DNA sequence: TGCGCCAGCACCCAAGTACCTGGGCAGGGACAGCCCCAGCATTTT. This codes for CASTQVPGQGQPQHF. This chain joins TRBV4-1 and TRBJ1-5; D might be TRBD1 (5 bases). Germline V gene lookup returns CDR1 MGHRA and CDR2 YSYEKL. The CDR3 has 15 residues.

This rearrangement joins TRBV19 to TRBJ1-4; 7 nucleotides match TRBD1. J gave up 5 bases and V 5 bases, and 8 bases lay outside the gene matches. Per the germline V gene, CDR1 is LNHDA and CDR2 is SQIVND (reference sequence). There are 15 residues in the CDR3. CDR3 coding DNA: TGTGCCAGTAGTGGGCCGGGACAGCTCAATGAAAAACTGTTTTTT. Its translation: CASSGPGQLNEKLFF.

This clonotype has at least ten counts. The CDR3 sequence: CASSQGGNYGYTF. CDR3 nucleotides: TGCGCCAGCAGCCAAGGGGGCAACTATGGCTACACCTTC. The gene calls are TRBV4-1 and TRBJ1-2; TRBD1 is a possible D gene (5 bases). V dropped 1 base and J dropped 2 bases, with 5 bases sitting between them. This CDR3 comprises 13 residues. The germline V gene encodes CDR1 MGHRA and CDR2 YSYEKL.

This clonotype was seen at least ten times. The chain combines TRBV7-9 with TRBJ2-5; maybe TRBD2 (6 bases). Looked up from germline, CDR1 is SEHNR and CDR2 is FQNEAQ (reference sequence). Trimming left V 1 base short and J 2 bases short, with 11 bases between. The CDR3 is 15 residues long. The CDR3 loop is CASSLEGSGQETQYF. CDR3 DNA: TGTGCCAGCAGCTTAGAGGGTAGCGGACAAGAGACCCAGTACTTC. The full variable domain, its missing parts supplied by reference TRBV7-9 and TRBJ2-5, is DTGVSQNPRHKITKRGQNVTFRCDPISEHNRLYWYRQTLGQGPEFLTYFQNEAQLEKSRLLSDRFSAERPKGSFSTLEIQRTEQGDSAMYLCASSLEGSGQETQYFGPGTRLLVL.

This clonotype was seen a handful of times. J is TRBJ1-1 and V is TRBV5-4; D is possibly TRBD1 (5 bases). Trimming took 0 bases from V and 10 from J, leaving 16 bases between them. The germline V gene encodes CDR1 SGHNT and CDR2 YYREEE (reference sequence). The CDR3 totals 14 residues. CDR3 sequence reads: CASSLELTAGGAFF. The CDR3 DNA sequence: TGTGCCAGCAGCTTGGAACTCACGGCCGGGGGAGCTTTCTTT.

With regard to this clonotype: The junction differs from germline at one of its ends, possibly a read error. This chain joins TRBV20-1 and TRBJ2-1; D unresolved. The CDR3 totals 13 residues. CDR1 is DFQATT, CDR2 SNEGSKA, per germline (reference sequence). The CDR3 is CSARSSSHNEQFF. The CDR3 DNA sequence: TGCAGTGCTAGATCGTCCTCCCACAATGAGCAGTTCTTC.

With respect to this clonotype: Possible read error: a much larger clone is one base away. The chain links TRBV20-1 to TRBJ2-7; 12 nucleotides line up with TRBD2. With 1 base clipped from V and 2 bases from J, the junction kept 6 bases outside the gene matches. This CDR3 has 16 residues. CDR1 and CDR2 from the germline V gene are DFQATT and SNEGSKA (reference sequence). In DNA, the CDR3 is TGCAGTGCTAGAGGGGTCTCTAGCGGGGGGGCCTACGAGCAGTACTTC. Translation gives CSARGVSSGGAYEQYF.

This clonotype was counted many times. V and J are TRBV20-1 and TRBJ1-3; no clear D gene. Per germline, CDR1 DFQATT and CDR2 SNEGSKA (reference sequence). The CDR3 extends over 13 amino acids. V was shortened by 5 bases and J by 0 bases, with 8 bases between the two germline ends. The CDR3 loop is CSAERNSGNTIYF. The CDR3 DNA reads TGCAGTGCTGAGAGGAACTCTGGAAACACCATATATTTT.